What follows is one T cell receptor beta chain and its context. The sample comes from a study of blood T cell repertoires in COVID-19. Only in-frame clones appear in the TCRdb table, and some are missing; sequencing was by immunoSEQ multiplex PCR. The sample shows 150,000 to 200,000 clones, 70% to 90% of them seen only once. The receptor was isolated from a man aged 35-49 years with acute or convalescent COVID-19. The sequenced sample consisted of peripheral blood.

The CDR3 protein is CASSYGQASYNEQFF. CDR3 coding DNA: TGTGCCAGCAGTTATGGCCAGGCCTCCTACAATGAGCAGTTCTTC. The chain uses TRBV6-5 and TRBJ2-1; no clear D. V was trimmed by 3 bases and J by 0 bases, leaving 9 bases between them. This CDR3 spans 15 amino acids. CDR1 and CDR2 from the germline V gene are MNHEY and SVGAGI.